The table lists the clone carrying this TCR beta chain with a few counts. In the original workflow: Nucleated cell number was recorded as an estimate derived from reference gene primer amplification. Assay used: immunoSEQ multiplex PCR; TCRdb lists only in-frame clones, some missing. That table supplies the V and J calls and clone size; D and trimming were determined from the DNA. The sample holds 250,000 to 300,000 clones, approximately 90% seen once. Recruits, aged about 18 to 90 years, lived in 25 or so US areas. The data stem from a study of blood T cell repertoires in COVID-19. About the research overall: COVID-19 samples collected from the United States, Italy and Spain covered acute and convalescent phases. T cells, B-cell-depleted T cells, or PBMCs provided the cDNA or gDNA that served as material.

V lost 5 bases, J lost 4 bases, and 3 bases stayed unmatched. Germline CDR1 reads SGHNT; CDR2 reads YENEEA. The CDR3 totals 13 residues. Source material: PBMCs or T cells enriched from blood (not recorded which). V and J are TRBV11-3 and TRBJ2-7; 9 nucleotides align to TRBD1. The receptor's source is a middle-aged woman with acute COVID-19. For the CDR3, the DNA is TGTGCCAGCAGCCAGGGACAGGGATACGAGCAGTACTTC. The encoded protein is CASSQGQGYEQYF.